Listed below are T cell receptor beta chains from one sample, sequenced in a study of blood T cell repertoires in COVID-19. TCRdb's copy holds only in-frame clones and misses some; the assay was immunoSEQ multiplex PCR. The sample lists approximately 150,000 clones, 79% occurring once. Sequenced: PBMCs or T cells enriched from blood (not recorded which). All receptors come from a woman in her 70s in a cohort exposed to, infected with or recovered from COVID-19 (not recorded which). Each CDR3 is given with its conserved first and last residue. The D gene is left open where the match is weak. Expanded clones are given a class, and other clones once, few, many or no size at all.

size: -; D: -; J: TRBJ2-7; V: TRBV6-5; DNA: TGTGCCAGCAGTTCCCGAGAAGGGGGAAGCTACGAGCAGTACTTC; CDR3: CASSSREGGSYEQYF
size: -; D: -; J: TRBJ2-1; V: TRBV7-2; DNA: TGTGCCAGCAGCCTCACCGGGGACTCCTACAATGAGCAGTTCTTC; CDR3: CASSLTGDSYNEQFF
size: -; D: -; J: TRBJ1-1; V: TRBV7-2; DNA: TGTGCCAGCAGCTTGTCCCCAGGGGCTGAAGCTTTCTTT; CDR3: CASSLSPGAEAFF
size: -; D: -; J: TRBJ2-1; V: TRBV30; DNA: TGTGCCTCCCGGGATGTTACTTTTGAGCAGTTCTTC; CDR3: CASRDVTFEQFF
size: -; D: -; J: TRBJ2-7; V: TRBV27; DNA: TGTGCCAGCAGTTCCCCCGGAGCCGCCCCCTACGAGCAGTACTTC; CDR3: CASSSPGAAPYEQYF
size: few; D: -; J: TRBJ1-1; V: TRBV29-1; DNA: TGCAGCGCTTGGACAGTGAACACTGAAGCTTTCTTT; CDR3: CSAWTVNTEAFF
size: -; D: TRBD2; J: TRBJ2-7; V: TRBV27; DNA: TGTGCCAGCAGTTTCACTAGCGCCAACTCCTACGAGCAGTACTTC; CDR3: CASSFTSANSYEQYF
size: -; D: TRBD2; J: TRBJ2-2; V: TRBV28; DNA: TGTGCCAGCAGCCGACTAGCGGGAGGGACCGGGGAGCTGTTTTTT; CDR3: CASSRLAGGTGELFF
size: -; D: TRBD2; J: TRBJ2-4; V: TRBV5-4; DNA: TGTGCCAGCAGCGGAGGGGTCGCGGGAGCGGCCAAAAACATTCAGTACTTC; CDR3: CASSGGVAGAAKNIQYF
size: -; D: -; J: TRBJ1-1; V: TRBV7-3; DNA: TGTGCCAGCAGCGCGGCCGGGGGAACTGAAGCTTTCTTT; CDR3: CASSAAGGTEAFF
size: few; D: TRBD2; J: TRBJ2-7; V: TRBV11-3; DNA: TGTGCCAGCAGCATCCCCTATAGCGGGTTTCAGCACGAGCAGTACTTC; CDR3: CASSIPYSGFQHEQYF
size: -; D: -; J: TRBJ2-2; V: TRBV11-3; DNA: TGTGCCAGCAGCCCACCGGGACTCCAACTAGGGACCGGGGAGCTGTTTTTT; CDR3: CASSPPGLQLGTGELFF
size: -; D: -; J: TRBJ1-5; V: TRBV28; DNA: TGTGCCAGCAGATTCTCGTCCCCGGGATTGCAGCCCCAGCATTTT; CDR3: CASRFSSPGLQPQHF
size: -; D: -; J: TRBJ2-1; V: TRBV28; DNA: TGTGCCAGCAGTGCACATTGGACAGAAGATCAGTCCTACAATGAGCAGTTCTTC; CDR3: CASSAHWTEDQSYNEQFF
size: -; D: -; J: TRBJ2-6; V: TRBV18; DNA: TGTGCCAGCTCACGGGAGATAACTGGGGCCAACGTCCTGACTTTC; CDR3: CASSREITGANVLTF
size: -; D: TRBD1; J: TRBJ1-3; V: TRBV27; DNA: TGTGCCAGCAGCCCGGGACAGGGGGAAGGAAACACCATATATTTT; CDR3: CASSPGQGEGNTIYF
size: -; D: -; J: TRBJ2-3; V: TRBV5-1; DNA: TGCGCCAGCAGCTTGGAAGGGACTCGCACAGATACGCAGTATTTT; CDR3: CASSLEGTRTDTQYF
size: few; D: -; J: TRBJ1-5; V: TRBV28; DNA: TGTGCCAGCAGTCCCCCGGTCCGTCGGAGCCAGCCCCAGCATTTT; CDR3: CASSPPVRRSQPQHF
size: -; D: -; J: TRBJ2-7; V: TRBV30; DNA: -; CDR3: CAWSRWGQGNSYF
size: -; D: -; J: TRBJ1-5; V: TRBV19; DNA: TGTGCCAGTAGTATCAGGGCAGGGGTTAACAATCAGCCCCAGCATTTT; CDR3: CASSIRAGVNNQPQHF
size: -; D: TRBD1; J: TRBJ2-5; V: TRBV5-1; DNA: TGCGCCAGCAGCTATTATGGACAGGGGCAAGAGACCCAGTACTTC; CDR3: CASSYYGQGQETQYF
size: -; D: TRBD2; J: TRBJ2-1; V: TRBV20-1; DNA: TGCAGTGCTAGTTTGGCGGGAGGCGTCAATGAGCAGTTCTTC; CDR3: CSASLAGGVNEQFF
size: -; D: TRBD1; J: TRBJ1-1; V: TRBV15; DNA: TGTGCCACCCAGGGACCAGGGGGTATGAACACTGAAGCTTTCTTT; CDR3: CATQGPGGMNTEAFF
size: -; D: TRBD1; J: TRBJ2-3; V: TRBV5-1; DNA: TGCGCCAGCAGCCAAGGACAGGGGGCTTTGGTAGGCACAGATACGCAGTATTTT; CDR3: CASSQGQGALVGTDTQYF
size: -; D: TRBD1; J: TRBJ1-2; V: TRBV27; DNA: TGTGCCAGCAGTGCCCACAGGGGGCGGTCTGGCTACACCTTC; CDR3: CASSAHRGRSGYTF
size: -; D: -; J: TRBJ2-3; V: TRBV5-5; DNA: TGTGCCAGCAGCTTGATGTCAGGGCGTGGAGATACGCAGTATTTT; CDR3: CASSLMSGRGDTQYF
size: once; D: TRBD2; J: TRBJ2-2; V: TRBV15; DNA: TGTGCCACCAGCAGGGGGACTAGCGGGAACACCGGGGAGCTGTTTTTT; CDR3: CATSRGTSGNTGELFF
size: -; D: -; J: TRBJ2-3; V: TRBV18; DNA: TGTGCCAGCTCACCACTGCCGGGACACAGCACAGATACGCAGTATTTT; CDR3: CASSPLPGHSTDTQYF
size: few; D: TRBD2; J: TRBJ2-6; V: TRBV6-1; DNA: TGTGCCAGCAGTGAACACGGGGGGGCGTCTGGGGCCAACGTCCTGACTTTC; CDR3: CASSEHGGASGANVLTF
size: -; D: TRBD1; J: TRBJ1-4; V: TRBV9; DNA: TGTGCCAGCAGCAACACCGGGACAGGGGGAGAAAAACTGTTTTTT; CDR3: CASSNTGTGGEKLFF
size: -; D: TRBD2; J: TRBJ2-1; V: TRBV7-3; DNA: TGTGCCAGCAGCTTATGGGGGGGTTCCTACAATGAGCAGTTCTTC; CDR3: CASSLWGGSYNEQFF
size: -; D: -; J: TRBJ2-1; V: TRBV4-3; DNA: TGCGCCAGCAGCCAAGAATGGTCAGGGCAGCAGTTCTTC; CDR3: CASSQEWSGQQFF
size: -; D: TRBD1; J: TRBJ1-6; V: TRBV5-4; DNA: TGTGCCAGCAGCGTAGACAGGGAACTTTCACCCCTCCACTTT; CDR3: CASSVDRELSPLHF
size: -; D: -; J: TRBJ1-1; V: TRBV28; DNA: TGTGCCAGCAGTTCCGGACACCTCTCTGAAGCTTTCTTT; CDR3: CASSSGHLSEAFF
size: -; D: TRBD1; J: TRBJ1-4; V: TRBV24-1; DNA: TGTGCCACCAGTGACCGGGACAGTTTTAATGAAAAACTGTTTTTT; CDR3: CATSDRDSFNEKLFF
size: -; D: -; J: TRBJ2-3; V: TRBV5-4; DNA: TGTGCCAGCAGCTCAGACACTTATAGCACAGATACGCAGTATTTT; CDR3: CASSSDTYSTDTQYF
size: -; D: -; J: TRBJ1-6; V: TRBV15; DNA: TGTGCCACCAGCGTTCGAGCGGGTTCACCCCTCCACTTT; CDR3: CATSVRAGSPLHF
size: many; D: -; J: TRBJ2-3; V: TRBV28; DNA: TGTGCCAGCAGTACCCCCCTTGGGCTGACAGACACAGATACGCAGTATTTT; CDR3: CASSTPLGLTDTDTQYF
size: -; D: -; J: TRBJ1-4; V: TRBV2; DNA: TGTGCCAGCAGTGTTATGGGACTAGGCGAAAAACTGTTTTTT; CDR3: CASSVMGLGEKLFF
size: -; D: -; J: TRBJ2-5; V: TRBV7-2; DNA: TGTGCCAGCAGCTTACCCTGGGCTGGGGAGACCCAGTACTTC; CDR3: CASSLPWAGETQYF
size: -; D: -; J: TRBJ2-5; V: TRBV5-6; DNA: TGTGCCAGCAGCGCCCAGCGGACCCAGTACTTC; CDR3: CASSAQRTQYF
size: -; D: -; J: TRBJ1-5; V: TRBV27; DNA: TGTGCCAGCAGCTTAGCCGGTAGGGGAAACCAGCCCCAGCATTTT; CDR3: CASSLAGRGNQPQHF
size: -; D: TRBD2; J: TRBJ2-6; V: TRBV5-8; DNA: TGTGCCAGCAGCTTCCTGGGAGGGGAAGGCCGCTCTGGGGCCAACGTCCTGACTTTC; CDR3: CASSFLGGEGRSGANVLTF
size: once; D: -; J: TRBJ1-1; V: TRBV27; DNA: TGTGCCAGCAGTTTATCAGGGGGCACTGAAGCTTTCTTT; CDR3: CASSLSGGTEAFF
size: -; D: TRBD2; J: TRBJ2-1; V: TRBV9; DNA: TGTGCCAGCAGCGTTCGGGGGAGCGGGGGGAATGAGCAGTTCTTC; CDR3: CASSVRGSGGNEQFF
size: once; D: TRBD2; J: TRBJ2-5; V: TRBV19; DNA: TGTGCCAGTAGTTCCAGATACTCCGGGGGGGAGACCCAGTACTTC; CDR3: CASSSRYSGGETQYF
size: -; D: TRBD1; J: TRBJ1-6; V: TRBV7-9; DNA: TGTGCCAGCAGCTGGACAGGGGCGGGCTCACCCCTCCACTTT; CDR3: CASSWTGAGSPLHF
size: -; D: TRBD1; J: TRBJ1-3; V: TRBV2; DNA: TGTGCCAGCAGGCGGGACAGTGGAAACACCATATATTTT; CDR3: CASRRDSGNTIYF
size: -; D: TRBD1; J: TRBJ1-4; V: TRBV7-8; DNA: TGTGCCAGCAGCTTAGACACAGGGGCGCACGAAAAACTGTTTTTT; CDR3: CASSLDTGAHEKLFF
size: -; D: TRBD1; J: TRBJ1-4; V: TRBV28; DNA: TGTGCCAGCAGTTTCCCGGGACAGGGCTCCCTGAATGAAAAACTGTTTTTT; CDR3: CASSFPGQGSLNEKLFF
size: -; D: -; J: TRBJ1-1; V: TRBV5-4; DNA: TGTGCCAGCAGCGCCGACAGCAGCACTGAAGCTTTCTTT; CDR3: CASSADSSTEAFF
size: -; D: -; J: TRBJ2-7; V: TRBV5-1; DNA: TGCGCCAGCAGACCAGGGGATAGTTTATCCTACGAGCAGTACTTC; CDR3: CASRPGDSLSYEQYF
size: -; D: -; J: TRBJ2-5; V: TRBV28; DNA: TGTGCCAGCAGTTTAGGGCAGGGTTGGGAGACCCAGTACTTC; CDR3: CASSLGQGWETQYF
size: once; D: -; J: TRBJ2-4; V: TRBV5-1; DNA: TGCGCCAGCAGCTTGGGCTATGGGGGCAGCAACATTCAGTACTTC; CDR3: CASSLGYGGSNIQYF
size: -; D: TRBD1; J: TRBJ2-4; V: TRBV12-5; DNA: TGTGCTAGTGGTTTATGGACAGGGAAAAACATTCAGTACTTC; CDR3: CASGLWTGKNIQYF